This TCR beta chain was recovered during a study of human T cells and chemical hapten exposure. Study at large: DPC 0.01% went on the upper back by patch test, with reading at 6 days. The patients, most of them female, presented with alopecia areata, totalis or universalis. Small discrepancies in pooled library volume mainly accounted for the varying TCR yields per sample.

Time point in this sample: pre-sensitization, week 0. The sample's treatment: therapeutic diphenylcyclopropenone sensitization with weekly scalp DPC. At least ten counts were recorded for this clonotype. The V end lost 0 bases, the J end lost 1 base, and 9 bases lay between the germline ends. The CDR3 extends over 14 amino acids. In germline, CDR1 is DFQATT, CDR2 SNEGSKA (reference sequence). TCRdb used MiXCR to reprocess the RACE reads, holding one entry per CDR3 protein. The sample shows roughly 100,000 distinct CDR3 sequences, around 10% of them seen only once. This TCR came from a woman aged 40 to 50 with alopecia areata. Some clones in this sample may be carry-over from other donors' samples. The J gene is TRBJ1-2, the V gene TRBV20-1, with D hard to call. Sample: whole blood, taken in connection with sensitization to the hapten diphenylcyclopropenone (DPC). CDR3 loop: CSARDPWDNYGYTF. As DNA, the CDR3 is TGCAGTGCTAGAGATCCCTGGGATAACTATGGCTACACCTTC.